The 10 T cell receptor beta chains below come from one sample, sequenced in a study of cytomegalovirus exposure and HLA in healthy donors. Researchers ran the PCR with 60 Vbeta and 13 Jbeta primers. TCRdb keeps only in-frame clones here, not all; method: immunoSEQ multiplex PCR. Among 100,000 to 150,000 clones listed, roughly 79% were seen once. The sequenced sample consisted of PBMCs. All receptors derive from a woman under 30 in good health and CMV-seronegative.

The chain uses TRBV7-2 and TRBJ2-2, with 7 bases lining up with TRBD2. The germline V gene encodes CDR1 SGHTA and CDR2 FQGNSA. V was pared by 8 bases and J by 6 bases, with 6 bases of the junction left unmatched. This CDR3 contains 13 residues. CDR3 in DNA: TGTGCCAGCTTTAGGGAGGGAGCCGGGGAGCTGTTTTTT. Protein product: CASFREGAGELFF. The variable domain in full, with the rest retrieved from reference TRBV7-2 and TRBJ2-2, is GAGVSQSPSNKVTEKGKDVELRCDPISGHTALYWYRQSLGQGLEFLIYFQGNSAPDKSGLPSDRFSAERTGGSVSTLTIQRTQQEDSAVYLCASFREGAGELFFGEGSRLTVL.

The J gene is TRBJ1-1, the V gene TRBV30, with D possibly matching TRBD1 (5 bases). Trimming took off 2 bases at V and 7 bases at J, with 14 bases between the two ends. Looked up from germline, CDR1 is GTSNPN and CDR2 is SVGIG (reference sequence). CDR3 size: 13 residues. DNA of the CDR3: TGTGCCTGGAGTCGTTCCGCAACAGGTGAAGCTTTCTTT. The encoded protein is CAWSRSATGEAFF.

This clone has more than one count but fewer than ten. The rearrangement joins TRBV29-1 to TRBJ1-1, with TRBD1 matching over 7 bases. The CDR3 is 13 amino acids. After removal of 6 bases from V and 4 bases from J, the junction contained 8 bases not matched to a gene. The germline CDR1 and CDR2 sequences are SQVTM and ANQGSEA. The CDR3 sequence is CSVVIDRVTEAFF. CDR3 nucleotide sequence: TGCAGCGTAGTAATCGACAGGGTCACTGAAGCTTTCTTT.

The chain has TRBV2 and TRBJ2-1; D is undetermined. This CDR3 region has 12 residues. The V and J ends lost 1 base and 12 bases respectively, with 10 bases between them. The germline gives CDR1 SNHLY, CDR2 FYNNEI. The DNA for the CDR3 is TGTGCCAGCAGTGAAGAAGTAGCCATGCAGTTCTTC. Translated, it gives CASSEEVAMQFF.

The chain uses TRBV25-1 and TRBJ2-3, with 12 positions matching TRBD2. The CDR3 is 17 amino acids. Germline trimming cut 11 bases from V and 2 bases from J; bases unmatched to any gene: 14. Germline V CDR1 and CDR2: MGHDK, SYGVNS. CDR3: CAPGPSGRVLATDTQYF. For the CDR3, the DNA is TGTGCCCCAGGGCCTAGCGGGAGGGTTCTGGCCACAGATACGCAGTATTTT.

The chain has TRBV5-6 and TRBJ1-5; 11 bases are shared with TRBD1. CDR1 and CDR2 (germline): SGHDT, YYEEEE. V shed 4 bases, J shed 4 bases, and the junction held 4 bases outside the gene matches. CDR3 size: 15 residues. Written as DNA, the CDR3 is TGTGCCAGCAGCAGGACAGGGGGCGCGAATCAGCCCCAGCATTTT. Translated: CASSRTGGANQPQHF.

V gene TRBV2 combines with J gene TRBJ2-2, with 7 bases that match TRBD1. After removal of 7 bases from V and 5 bases from J, the junction contained 10 bases not matched to a gene. This CDR3 is 15 amino acids long. CDR1 SNHLY and CDR2 FYNNEI come from the germline V gene. The CDR3 region is CASKGAARGTGELFF. The DNA for the CDR3 is TGTGCCAGCAAGGGGGCTGCCAGGGGGACCGGGGAGCTGTTTTTT.

The rearrangement uses TRBV7-6 and TRBJ1-4; D uncertain. In germline, CDR1 is SGHVS, CDR2 FNYEAQ. V dropped 9 bases and J dropped 0 bases, with 8 bases sitting between them. The CDR3 sequence is 13 residues long. CDR3 nucleotide sequence: TGTGCCAGTTCCGGGGCAACTAATGAAAAACTGTTTTTT. Amino acids: CASSGATNEKLFF.

The J gene is TRBJ2-1, the V gene TRBV9; TRBD2 matches at 10 bases. The CDR3 loop spans 15 amino acids. V shed 4 bases and J 4 bases; nucleotides not matched to a gene: 5. Germline V gives CDR1 SGDLS, CDR2 YYNGEE. CDR3: CASSRLAGVYNEQFF. The CDR3 nucleotides read TGTGCCAGCAGCCGTCTAGCGGGAGTATACAATGAGCAGTTCTTC. The variable domain in full, completed from reference TRBV9 and TRBJ2-1, reads DSGVTQTPKHLITATGQRVTLRCSPRSGDLSVYWYQQSLDQGLQFLIQYYNGEERAKGNILERFSAQQFPDLHSELNLSSLELGDSALYFCASSRLAGVYNEQFFGPGTRLTVL.

CDR3 coding DNA: TGCGCCAGCAGCTCCCTCATGCGGGACGTGCAGTTCTTC. Protein sequence: CASSSLMRDVQFF. This chain connects TRBV4-1 to TRBJ2-1, with D tentatively TRBD2 (6 bases). Germline assignment: CDR1 MGHRA and CDR2 YSYEKL. The CDR3 runs to 13 residues. V shed 5 bases and J shed 12 bases, with 17 bases lying between them.